This T cell receptor beta chain is drawn from a study of CD8+ T cells in alopecia areata. Whole-study context: The study gave treated patients oral tofacitinib at 5 to 10 mg twice daily. Dosing spanned 6 to 18 months on tofacitinib, then 6 months off drug.

Extracted from the samples, RNA was reverse transcribed into cDNA to serve as the sequencing template. Clones were read by immunoSEQ multiplex PCR, and TCRdb kept only the in-frame ones, dropping some. Here the sample spans hundreds of thousands of clones, 67% being singletons. Sorted out of PBMCs were CD4+ T cells and CD8+ T cells. From germline, CDR1 is GTSNPN and CDR2 SVGIG (reference sequence). The CDR3 has 13 residues. V trimming: 4 bases; J trimming: 5 bases; junction bases outside the gene matches: 5. V is TRBV30 and J is TRBJ2-7, with 10 bases identical to TRBD2. The sample in question was CD4+ T cells sorted from blood, obtained at week 0. The TCR comes from a human donor with alopecia areata. The CDR3 spells CAWNPSGGHEQYF. The DNA for the CDR3 is TGTGCCTGGAATCCTAGCGGGGGCCACGAGCAGTACTTC.